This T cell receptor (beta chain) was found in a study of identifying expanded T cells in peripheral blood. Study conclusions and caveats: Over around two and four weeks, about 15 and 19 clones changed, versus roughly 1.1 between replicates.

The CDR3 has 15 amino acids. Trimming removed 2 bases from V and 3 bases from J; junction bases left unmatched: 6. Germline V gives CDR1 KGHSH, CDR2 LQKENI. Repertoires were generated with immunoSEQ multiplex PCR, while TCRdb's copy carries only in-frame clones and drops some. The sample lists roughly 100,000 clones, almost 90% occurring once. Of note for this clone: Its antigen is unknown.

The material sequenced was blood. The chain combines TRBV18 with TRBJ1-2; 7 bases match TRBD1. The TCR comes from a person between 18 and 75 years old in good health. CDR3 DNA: TGTGCCAGCTCACCATCTGAGGGGGCGGACTATGGCTACACCTTC. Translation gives CASSPSEGADYGYTF.